Below, 18 T cell receptor beta chains from the same sample are listed, as sequenced in a study of blood T cell repertoires in COVID-19. The method was immunoSEQ multiplex PCR; TCRdb's version includes in-frame clones alone and lacks a portion of them. The table has 95,000 to 100,000 clones, approximately 91% seen once; the top ten hold 15% to 20%. The sequenced sample was peripheral blood. These receptors all stem from a man between 50 and 59 years old with acute or convalescent COVID-19.

The V gene is TRBV2, the J gene TRBJ2-5; D remains unclear. V was shortened by 6 bases and J by 7 bases, with 15 bases between the two germline ends. Germline CDR1 reads SNHLY; CDR2 reads FYNNEI. The CDR3 consists of 13 residues. The chain's CDR3 is CASRVALGWTQYF. CDR3 nucleotides: TGTGCCAGCAGGGTAGCACTGGGTTGGACCCAGTACTTC.

The chain carries TRBV7-8 and TRBJ2-1, with TRBD2 identical over 11 bases. Germline V gives CDR1 SGHVS, CDR2 FQNEAQ. V was pared by 0 bases and J by 5 bases, with 15 bases of the junction left unmatched. This CDR3 is built from 20 residues. The CDR3: CASSLARVLAGASGDNEQFF. DNA of the CDR3: TGTGCCAGCAGCTTAGCGCGGGTACTAGCGGGGGCGAGTGGCGACAATGAGCAGTTCTTC.

This chain links TRBV7-9 with TRBJ2-2; D is unclear. The CDR3 has 14 residues. Trimming removed 0 bases from V and 4 bases from J, with 6 bases in between. CDR1 is SEHNR, CDR2 FQNEAQ, per germline (reference sequence). The CDR3 region has the DNA TGTGCCAGCAGCTTAGCTAGAATCACCGGGGAGCTGTTTTTT. Amino acids: CASSLARITGELFF.

This rearrangement joins TRBV5-5 to TRBJ1-3; tentative D call: TRBD1 (5 bases). Trimming left V 1 base short and J 6 bases short, with 14 bases between. The CDR3 extends over 15 amino acids. Germline assignment: CDR1 SGHKS and CDR2 YYEKEE (reference sequence). The CDR3 region is CASSLLRTSENTIYF. The CDR3, as DNA: TGTGCCAGCAGCTTGTTACGGACATCGGAAAACACCATATATTTT.

The chain combines TRBV19 with TRBJ2-2, with a tentative D call TRBD2 (5 bases). Germline V gene data show CDR1 as LNHDA and CDR2 as SQIVND (reference sequence). Trimming cost V 2 bases and J 5 bases, with 12 bases left between them. The CDR3 totals 15 residues. DNA for the CDR3: TGTGCCAGTAGTATATGGTCGGGAAGGACCGGGGAGCTGTTTTTT. Translating gives CASSIWSGRTGELFF. Variable domain in full (rest from reference TRBV19 and TRBJ2-2): DGGITQSPKYLFRKEGQNVTLSCEQNLNHDAMYWYRQDPGQGLRLIYYSQIVNDFQKGDIAEGYSVSREKKESFPLTVTSAQKNPTAFYLCASSIWSGRTGELFFGEGSRLTVL.

The chain has TRBV6-6 and TRBJ1-5, with D possibly matching TRBD1 (5 bases). The CDR3 spans 15 residues. Germline lookup yields CDR1 MNHNY and CDR2 SVGAGI (reference sequence). V lost 5 bases and J 4 bases, leaving 15 bases between the germline ends. Here the CDR3 DNA reads TGTGCCAGCAGTCCGGGGAGGGGTGGTAATCAGCCCCAGCATTTT. This sequence encodes CASSPGRGGNQPQHF.

The V call is TRBV14, the J call TRBJ2-1; 9 nucleotides match TRBD1. Germline V lookup: CDR1 SGHDN, CDR2 FVKESK. The CDR3 is made up of 15 amino acids. V shed 4 bases and J 7 bases; nucleotides not matched to a gene: 8. The CDR3 coding sequence is TGTGCCAGCAGCCCCCGGGACAGGGTAAGAAATGAGCAGTTCTTC. Amino acid sequence: CASSPRDRVRNEQFF.

This clone was observed a handful of times. This chain links TRBV7-9 with TRBJ2-7; 7 bases fit TRBD1. Unmatched junction bases numbered 2, after V lost 3 bases and J lost 6 bases. This CDR3 has 12 residues. Germline CDR1 SEHNR, CDR2 FQNEAQ (reference sequence). As DNA, the CDR3 is TGTGCCAGCAGCTTCACAGGGGCCGAGCAGTACTTC. It is translated as CASSFTGAEQYF.

V usage is TRBV25-1 and J usage is TRBJ2-4; D is unclear. Per germline, CDR1 MGHDK and CDR2 SYGVNS. V was pared by 4 bases and J by 0 bases, with 4 bases between. The CDR3 extends over 13 amino acids. The CDR3 reads CASSGLAKNIQYF. CDR3 nucleotide sequence: TGTGCCAGCAGTGGTCTAGCCAAAAACATTCAGTACTTC.

The CDR3 here is CASTGTGNTEAFF. CDR3 DNA: TGCGCCAGCACCGGGACAGGGAACACTGAAGCTTTCTTT. This sequence joins TRBV5-1 and TRBJ1-1, with 8 bases that match TRBD1. The CDR3 sequence is 13 residues long. Looked up from germline, CDR1 is SGHRS and CDR2 is YFSETQ. The trim removed 6 bases at V and 1 base at J, leaving 2 bases unmatched. The entire variable domain, with the rest obtained from reference TRBV5-1 and TRBJ1-1, is as follows: KAGVTQTPRYLIKTRGQQVTLSCSPISGHRSVSWYQQTPGQGLQFLFEYFSETQRNKGNFPGRFSGRQFSNSRSEMNVSTLELGDSALYLCASTGTGNTEAFFGQGTRLTVV.

The gene calls are TRBV9 and TRBJ2-7; 7 nucleotides match TRBD2. The CDR3 is made up of 13 amino acids. V lost 4 bases to trimming and J lost 6 bases; unmatched junction nucleotides: 7. The germline gives CDR1 SGDLS, CDR2 YYNGEE. This CDR3 is CASSLLTSSEQYF. The CDR3 coding sequence is TGTGCCAGCAGCCTCCTGACTAGCTCCGAGCAGTACTTC.

The chain employs TRBV19 and TRBJ2-7, with 8 bases matching TRBD1. CDR1 is LNHDA and CDR2 is SQIVND in the germline V gene (reference sequence). There are 14 residues in the CDR3. After removal of 4 bases from V and 2 bases from J, the junction contained 4 bases not matched to a gene. The CDR3 nucleotides read TGTGCCAGTAGTAAAGGACAGGGCACCTACGAGCAGTACTTC. Translated, it gives CASSKGQGTYEQYF.

V gene TRBV7-9 combines with J gene TRBJ2-7; 8 positions match TRBD1. In germline, CDR1 is SEHNR, CDR2 FQNEAQ (reference sequence). This CDR3 has 14 residues. The trim removed 5 bases at V and 0 bases at J, leaving 3 bases unmatched. The CDR3 DNA is TGTGCCAGCAGCGCTGGACAGGGCTCCTACGAGCAGTACTTC. Protein sequence: CASSAGQGSYEQYF.

The chain joins TRBV19 to TRBJ1-5; 10 nucleotides match TRBD1. Germline V CDR1 and CDR2: LNHDA, SQIVND (reference sequence). This CDR3 has 15 residues. The V segment lost 3 bases and the J segment 7 bases; nucleotides outside the gene matches: 6. The CDR3 bases are TGTGCCAGTAGTATCGGGGGACAGGGGAGGCAGCCCCAGCATTTT. Translating gives CASSIGGQGRQPQHF.

The chain is built from TRBV30 and TRBJ1-1, with D possibly TRBD1 on 5 matching bases. The CDR3 runs 14 residues. The germline gives CDR1 GTSNPN, CDR2 SVGIG (reference sequence). The germline V and J ends were trimmed by 2 bases and 4 bases, with 14 bases remaining between them. The CDR3 here is CAWSSWGGVTEAFF. CDR3 sequence (DNA): TGTGCCTGGAGTTCCTGGGGGGGGGTCACTGAAGCTTTCTTT.

V gene TRBV7-9 combines with J gene TRBJ1-2; 11 bases fit TRBD1. After removal of 4 bases from V and 7 bases from J, the junction contained 5 bases not matched to a gene. Germline V gene data show CDR1 as SEHNR and CDR2 as FQNEAQ (reference sequence). This CDR3 spans 14 amino acids. CDR3 bases: TGTGCCAGCAGCTGGACAGGGGGCGCGAGTGGCTACACCTTC. It encodes CASSWTGGASGYTF. The complete variable domain, with remaining parts taken from reference TRBV7-9 and TRBJ1-2, reads DTGVSQNPRHKITKRGQNVTFRCDPISEHNRLYWYRQTLGQGPEFLTYFQNEAQLEKSRLLSDRFSAERPKGSFSTLEIQRTEQGDSAMYLCASSWTGGASGYTFGSGTRLTVV.

The V call is TRBV5-1, the J call TRBJ2-1; possibly TRBD1 for D (5 bases). The CDR3 is 13 residues long. Trimming cost V 4 bases and J 6 bases, with 11 bases left between them. The germline V gene has CDR1 SGHRS and CDR2 YFSETQ. The CDR3 spells CASSLGAFNEQFF. The CDR3 DNA reads TGCGCCAGCAGCCTAGGGGCTTTCAATGAGCAGTTCTTC.

V usage is TRBV7-2 and J usage is TRBJ1-5, with 7 bases matching TRBD1. The CDR3 covers 15 residues. Germline trimming cut 1 base from V and 4 bases from J; bases unmatched to any gene: 4. Germline-derived CDR1 and CDR2 are SGHTA and FQGNSA. In DNA form, the CDR3 reads TGTGCCAGCAGCTTAGAACAGGGGCCTAATCAGCCCCAGCATTTT. Residues: CASSLEQGPNQPQHF. The full variable domain, its missing parts supplied by reference TRBV7-2 and TRBJ1-5, is GAGVSQSPSNKVTEKGKDVELRCDPISGHTALYWYRQSLGQGLEFLIYFQGNSAPDKSGLPSDRFSAERTGGSVSTLTIQRTQQEDSAVYLCASSLEQGPNQPQHFGDGTRLSIL.